This T cell receptor (beta chain) was captured in a study of control samples from healthy donors and cancer patients. The protocol was immunoSEQ multiplex PCR, while the TCRdb copy is restricted to in-frame clones and leaves out a portion. The table lists 170,000 or so clones, about 94% of them singletons. V was trimmed by 4 bases and J by 0 bases, leaving 12 bases between them. The CDR3 contains 15 residues. Per germline, CDR1 MNHEY and CDR2 SVGAGI. V is TRBV6-5 and J is TRBJ1-2; no clear D. The source material was blood. This clonotype was sampled from a woman aged 40 to 50 in good health. CDR3 sequence: CASSSTRAPNYGYTF. The CDR3 nucleotides are TGTGCCAGCAGTTCCACGCGGGCACCTAACTATGGCTACACCTTC.